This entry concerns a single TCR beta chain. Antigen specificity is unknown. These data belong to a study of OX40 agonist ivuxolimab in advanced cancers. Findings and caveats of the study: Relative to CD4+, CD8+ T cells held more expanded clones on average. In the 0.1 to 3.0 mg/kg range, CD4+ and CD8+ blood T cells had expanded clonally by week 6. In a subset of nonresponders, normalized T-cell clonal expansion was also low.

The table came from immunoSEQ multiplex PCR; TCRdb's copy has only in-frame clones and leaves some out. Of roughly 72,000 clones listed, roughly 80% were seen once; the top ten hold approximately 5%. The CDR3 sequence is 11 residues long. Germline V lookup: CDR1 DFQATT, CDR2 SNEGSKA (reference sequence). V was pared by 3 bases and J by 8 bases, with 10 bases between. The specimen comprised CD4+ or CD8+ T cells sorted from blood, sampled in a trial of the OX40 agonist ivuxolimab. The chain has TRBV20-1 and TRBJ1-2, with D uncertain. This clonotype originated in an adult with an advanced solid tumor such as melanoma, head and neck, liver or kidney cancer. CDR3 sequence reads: CSASAGLGYTF. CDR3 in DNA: TGCAGTGCTAGTGCCGGTCTGGGCTACACCTTC.